The 20 T cell receptor beta chains listed next were all sequenced from one sample in a study of cytomegalovirus exposure and HLA in healthy donors. Use of 60 Vbeta and 13 Jbeta primers characterized the PCR. Profiled with immunoSEQ multiplex PCR; TCRdb holds only in-frame clones, not every one. This table has about 190,000 clones, 75% to 90% appearing once. Sequenced input: PBMCs. These receptors all stem from a man between 40 and 49 years old in good health and CMV-seropositive.

The CDR3 spells CASGIGGTYNEQFF. The CDR3 nucleotides are TGTGCTAGTGGAATCGGGGGTACCTACAATGAGCAGTTCTTC. This chain links TRBV12-5 with TRBJ2-1, with D perhaps matching TRBD2 (6 bases). CDR1 LGHNT and CDR2 FRNRAP come from the germline V gene. The germline V and J ends were trimmed by 6 bases and 2 bases, with 11 bases remaining between them. This CDR3 has 14 residues.

This clone was counted between two and nine times. The chain uses TRBV7-3 and TRBJ1-6, with D possibly matching TRBD1 (5 bases). This CDR3 is 15 amino acids long. Between the trimmed V and J ends, which lost 2 bases and 3 bases, there was a span of 8 bases. CDR1 and CDR2 (germline): SGHTA, FQGTGA. The CDR3 coding sequence is TGTGCCAGCAGCTTAGCCGGGGGCTATAATTCACCCCTCCACTTT. It codes for CASSLAGGYNSPLHF.

The chain carries TRBV30 and TRBJ2-5, with D maybe TRBD2 (6 bases). The germline V gene encodes CDR1 GTSNPN and CDR2 SVGIG (reference sequence). The length of the CDR3 is 12 residues. Deletions cut 3 bases from V and 5 bases from J, with 10 bases between. CDR3 DNA: TGTGCCTGGAGCGAACGGGGGGAGACCCAGTACTTC. Translated: CAWSERGETQYF.

V gene TRBV28 combines with J gene TRBJ1-5, with D tentatively TRBD1 (6 bases). Germline loops: CDR1 MDHEN, CDR2 SYDVKM. The CDR3 is made up of 14 amino acids. The ends were cut back, 4 bases at V and 7 bases at J, with 14 bases in the middle. DNA for the CDR3: TGTGCCAGCAGTTGGGGGACACCAAGACAGCCCCAGCATTTT. Residues: CASSWGTPRQPQHF.

V usage is TRBV28 and J usage is TRBJ2-1; tentatively, D is TRBD2 (7 bases). The CDR3 has 15 residues. V was cut by 5 bases and J by 11 bases, with 22 bases left in between. Germline loops: CDR1 MDHEN, CDR2 SYDVKM. The CDR3 here is CASSMPPAGASKQFF. CDR3 DNA: TGTGCCAGCAGTATGCCACCCGCGGGGGCATCCAAGCAGTTCTTC.

This clone was recorded a few times. The V call is TRBV1, the J call TRBJ1-4; TRBD1, the table's D call, was not compared with the DNA. TRBV1 is an annotated pseudogene. This CDR3 contains 9 residues. This CDR3 reads CTSYQVLFF. The CDR3 DNA reads TGCACCAGCTACCAGGTACTGTTTTTT.

J is TRBJ2-3 and V is TRBV7-2; 8 bases map to TRBD2. CDR1 is SGHTA and CDR2 is FQGNSA in the germline V gene. V shed 2 bases and J 1 base; nucleotides not matched to a gene: 5. The CDR3 length is 16 residues. The CDR3 spells CASSLSGGGGTDTQYF. The CDR3 DNA sequence: TGTGCCAGCAGCTTAAGCGGGGGTGGGGGCACAGATACGCAGTATTTT. The full variable domain, rest sourced from reference TRBV7-2 and TRBJ2-3, is GAGVSQSPSNKVTEKGKDVELRCDPISGHTALYWYRQSLGQGLEFLIYFQGNSAPDKSGLPSDRFSAERTGGSVSTLTIQRTQQEDSAVYLCASSLSGGGGTDTQYFGPGTRLTVL.

This clone was recorded only once. This rearrangement joins TRBV11-2 to TRBJ2-5, with TRBD2 matching 9 bases. The CDR3 is 15 residues long. Looked up from germline, CDR1 is SGHAT and CDR2 is FQNNGV. Trimming removed 1 base from V and 4 bases from J; junction bases left unmatched: 4. The CDR3 DNA reads as TGTGCCAGCAGCTTAGGAGCGGGGGGCCTAGAGACCCAGTACTTC. This encodes CASSLGAGGLETQYF.

This clone was seen only once. One end of the junction does not line up with germline, which may come from a read error. This sequence joins TRBV5-1 and TRBJ2-7; the D is unclear. CDR1 and CDR2 (germline): SGHRS, YFSETQ. The CDR3 sequence is 12 residues long. CDR3 nucleotides: TGCGCCAGCAGCTTGCCGTCCTACGGGCAGTACTTC. Translated: CASSLPSYGQYF.

This clone was seen only once. The chain links TRBV10-2 to TRBJ1-2, with 7 bases aligning to TRBD1. Germline V gene sequence: CDR1 WSHSY, CDR2 SAAADI. The trim removed 0 bases at V and 8 bases at J, leaving 6 bases unmatched. CDR3 length: 14 residues. In DNA, the CDR3 is TGCGCCAGCAGTGAGTCCACAGGGGTATACGGCTACACCTTC. It is translated as CASSESTGVYGYTF.

This clone has only a few counts. The chain recombines TRBV4-3 with TRBJ2-3; 10 positions match TRBD2. Per the germline V gene, CDR1 is LGHNA and CDR2 is YSLEER. With V trimmed by 4 bases and J by 5 bases, 6 bases remained unmatched. The CDR3 has 15 amino acids. DNA of the CDR3: TGCGCCAGCAGCCGACTACTAGCGGGGAAAGATACGCAGTATTTT. This sequence encodes CASSRLLAGKDTQYF.

This chain links TRBV7-9 with TRBJ2-2; D may be TRBD1 (6 bases). Trimming shortened V by 5 bases and J by 6 bases, and 10 bases separated the two germline ends. The CDR3 extends over 13 amino acids. CDR1 and CDR2 from the germline V gene are SEHNR and FQNEAQ (reference sequence). DNA for the CDR3: TGTGCCAGCAGCGCGGACAGTGCCGGGGAGCTGTTTTTT. This translates into CASSADSAGELFF.

The V gene is TRBV9, the J gene TRBJ1-1; tentatively, D is TRBD1 (5 bases). Looked up from germline, CDR1 is SGDLS and CDR2 is YYNGEE. The CDR3 spans 13 residues. V was cut by 3 bases and J by 1 base, with 7 bases left in between. CDR3 sequence: CASSATANTEAFF. The CDR3 DNA sequence: TGTGCCAGCAGCGCGACAGCGAACACTGAAGCTTTCTTT. Full variable domain (remainder filled in from reference TRBV9 and TRBJ1-1): DSGVTQTPKHLITATGQRVTLRCSPRSGDLSVYWYQQSLDQGLQFLIQYYNGEERAKGNILERFSAQQFPDLHSELNLSSLELGDSALYFCASSATANTEAFFGQGTRLTVV.

CDR3 in amino acids: CASSSQGSGQPQHF. CDR3 coding DNA: TGTGCCAGCAGTTCGCAGGGGTCGGGGCAGCCCCAGCATTTT. The chain links TRBV6-5 to TRBJ1-5; a possible D gene is TRBD1 (6 bases). The CDR3 runs to 14 residues. Germline V gene data show CDR1 as MNHEY and CDR2 as SVGAGI. V was pared by 4 bases and J by 7 bases, with 14 bases between.

This clone was recorded once. This sequence joins TRBV19 and TRBJ2-1, with 12 bases matching TRBD2. The CDR3 has 16 amino acids. The V gene's germline CDR1 is LNHDA and CDR2 SQIVND (reference sequence). After removal of 4 bases from V and 4 bases from J, the junction contained 5 bases not matched to a gene. CDR3 sequence reads: CASSSRLAGVYNEQFF. The CDR3 DNA reads as TGTGCCAGTAGTAGCCGACTAGCGGGGGTTTACAATGAGCAGTTCTTC. Looking up the rest from reference TRBV19 and TRBJ2-1 gives the full variable domain: DGGITQSPKYLFRKEGQNVTLSCEQNLNHDAMYWYRQDPGQGLRLIYYSQIVNDFQKGDIAEGYSVSREKKESFPLTVTSAQKNPTAFYLCASSSRLAGVYNEQFFGPGTRLTVL.

The rearrangement links TRBV7-6 to TRBJ2-1, with TRBD1 as a possible D gene (6 bases). This CDR3 has 16 residues. Trimming took 4 bases from V and 2 from J, leaving 15 bases between them. CDR1 is SGHVS and CDR2 is FNYEAQ in the germline V gene. CDR3 amino acids: CASSSPIAGAYNEQFF. CDR3 nucleotides: TGTGCCAGCAGCTCCCCCATAGCAGGGGCCTACAATGAGCAGTTCTTC.

This chain uses TRBV30 with TRBJ1-2; 7 bases are shared with TRBD1. Germline-derived CDR1 and CDR2 are GTSNPN and SVGIG (reference sequence). The CDR3 loop spans 14 amino acids. After removal of 5 bases from V and 5 bases from J, the junction contained 11 bases not matched to a gene. The CDR3 DNA reads TGTGCCTGGGAACGGGACAGTGTAGAGTATGGCTACACCTTC. The encoded protein is CAWERDSVEYGYTF.

This chain links TRBV9 with TRBJ1-5; D gene ambiguous. CDR1 and CDR2 (germline): SGDLS, YYNGEE. The CDR3 is made up of 11 amino acids. Trimming took 3 bases from V and 6 from J, leaving 4 bases between them. Here the CDR3 reads CASSASQPQHF. The CDR3 coding sequence is TGTGCCAGCAGCGCCAGTCAGCCCCAGCATTTT. Based on the CDR3 plus reference TRBV9 and TRBJ1-5, the full variable domain is DSGVTQTPKHLITATGQRVTLRCSPRSGDLSVYWYQQSLDQGLQFLIQYYNGEERAKGNILERFSAQQFPDLHSELNLSSLELGDSALYFCASSASQPQHFGDGTRLSIL.

V gene TRBV6-5 combines with J gene TRBJ2-5; TRBD2 is a possible D gene (5 bases). The CDR3 sequence is 14 residues long. Germline V gene data show CDR1 as MNHEY and CDR2 as SVGAGI. V lost 6 bases, J lost 3 bases, and 14 bases lay in between. The CDR3 loop reads CASSGRVGKETQYF. The CDR3 DNA reads TGTGCCAGCAGCGGGCGGGTCGGGAAAGAGACCCAGTACTTC.

The V and J genes are TRBV25-1 and TRBJ1-2, with D maybe TRBD1 (6 bases). This CDR3 comprises 14 residues. Germline V gene data show CDR1 as MGHDK and CDR2 as SYGVNS. Trimming took 4 bases from V and 6 from J, leaving 15 bases between them. CDR3 bases: TGTGCCAGCAGTGGGGGGCGGGGGATTCATGGCTACACCTTC. It yields the protein CASSGGRGIHGYTF.